This TCR beta chain was observed in a study of technical replicates of blood from a few donors. V was pared by 5 bases and J by 6 bases, with 9 bases of the junction left unmatched. This CDR3 comprises 15 residues. Germline CDR1 is PRHDT and CDR2 is FYEKMQ (reference sequence). Assay: immunoSEQ multiplex PCR; the TCRdb copy retains only in-frame clones and omits some. The table shows 40,000 to 55,000 clones, with 90% to 96% occurring only once. The gene calls are TRBV13 and TRBJ2-7; the match to TRBD2 covers 11 bases. This sequence originates from a human donor in good health. The sequenced sample consisted of T cells isolated from PBMCs. CDR3 nucleotide sequence: TGTGCCAGCAGCACCTTAGCGGGAGGGCCCTCCGAGCAGTACTTC. As protein: CASSTLAGGPSEQYF.